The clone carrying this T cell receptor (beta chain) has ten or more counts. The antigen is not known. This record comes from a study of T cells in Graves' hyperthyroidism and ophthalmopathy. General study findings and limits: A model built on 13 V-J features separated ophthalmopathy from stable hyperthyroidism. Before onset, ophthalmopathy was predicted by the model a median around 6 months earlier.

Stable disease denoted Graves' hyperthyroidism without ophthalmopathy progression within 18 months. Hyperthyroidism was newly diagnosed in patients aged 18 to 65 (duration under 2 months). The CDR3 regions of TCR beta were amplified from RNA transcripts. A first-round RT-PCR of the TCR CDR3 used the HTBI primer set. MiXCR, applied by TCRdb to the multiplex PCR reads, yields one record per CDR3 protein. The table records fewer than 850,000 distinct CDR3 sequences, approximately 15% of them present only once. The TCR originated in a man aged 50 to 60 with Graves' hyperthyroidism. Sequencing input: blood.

CDR3 region: CASSFPDREGNEQFF. The CDR3 DNA reads TGTGCCAGCAGTTTCCCCGACAGGGAGGGCAATGAGCAGTTCTTC. The chain has TRBV28 and TRBJ2-1; D might be TRBD1 or TRBD2, each matching 7 bases. The CDR3 sequence is 15 residues long. The germline V and J ends were trimmed by 3 bases and 6 bases, with 15 bases remaining between them. From germline, CDR1 is MDHEN and CDR2 SYDVKM.